The 29 T cell receptor beta chains below were found in one sample sequenced in a study of T cell changes during pregnancy in multiple sclerosis. This table comes from immunoSEQ multiplex PCR, and its TCRdb copy is limited to in-frame clones, with some not included. The sample has tens of thousands of clones; over 85% are singletons. This specimen consisted of CD8+ T cells from peripheral blood mononuclear cells, obtained before pregnancy. The receptors derive from a female donor with multiple sclerosis, enrolled in a pregnancy study.

The genes are TRBV7-6 and TRBJ1-2; 7 bases agree with TRBD1. Trimming cost V 1 base and J 2 bases; bases outside gene matches: 1. CDR3 length: 14 amino acids. From germline, CDR1 is SGHVS and CDR2 FNYEAQ. The CDR3 nucleotides read TGTGCCAGCAGCTTAGGACAGGGAAACTATGGCTACACCTTC. This encodes CASSLGQGNYGYTF. Full variable domain (rest looked up from reference TRBV7-6 and TRBJ1-2): GAGVSQSPRYKVTKRGQDVALRCDPISGHVSLYWYRQALGQGPEFLTYFNYEAQQDKSGLPNDRFSAERPEGSISTLTIQRTEQRDSAMYRCASSLGQGNYGYTFGSGTRLTVV.

CDR3 in amino acids: CASSPGLVETQYF. CDR3 DNA: TGTGCCAGCAGCCCCGGACTAGTAGAGACCCAGTACTTC. The V call is TRBV6-5, the J call TRBJ2-5; 7 positions agree with TRBD2. CDR3 length: 13 amino acids. Trimming cost V 6 bases and J 4 bases; bases outside gene matches: 5. Germline assignment: CDR1 MNHEY and CDR2 SVGAGI.

J is TRBJ2-4 and V is TRBV7-2; D call uncertain. The CDR3 extends over 14 amino acids. Trimming pared 1 base from V and 0 bases from J, leaving 4 bases between. Germline V gives CDR1 SGHTA, CDR2 FQGNSA. CDR3 loop: CASSLGLAKNIQYF. CDR3 sequence (DNA): TGTGCCAGCAGCTTAGGGCTAGCCAAAAACATTCAGTACTTC.

This clone was seen only once. This chain links TRBV7-2 with TRBJ1-1, with D tentatively TRBD1 (5 bases). Trimming removed 7 bases at V and 0 bases at J, with 18 bases between. Germline lookup yields CDR1 SGHTA and CDR2 FQGNSA. The CDR3 sequence is 16 residues long. The CDR3 spells CASTIPERGVNTEAFF. In DNA form, the CDR3 reads TGTGCCAGCACCATTCCAGAAAGGGGCGTGAACACTGAAGCTTTCTTT.

CDR3 DNA: TGTGCCAGCAGCTTAGGACTTCGCCAAGAGACCCAGTACTTC. This sequence encodes CASSLGLRQETQYF. The rearrangement links TRBV7-2 to TRBJ2-5; D unresolved. V lost 1 base, J lost 1 base, and 7 bases lay in between. This CDR3 has 14 amino acids. Looked up from germline, CDR1 is SGHTA and CDR2 is FQGNSA.

V and J are TRBV5-6 and TRBJ2-3; 8 nucleotides line up with TRBD1. V gave up 4 bases and J gave up 0 bases; unmatched junction bases: 7. From germline, CDR1 is SGHDT and CDR2 YYEEEE. CDR3 length: 16 residues. CDR3 amino acids: CASSPLWTGSTDTQYF. CDR3 DNA: TGTGCCAGCAGCCCGCTTTGGACAGGGAGCACAGATACGCAGTATTTT.

The V and J genes are TRBV1 and TRBJ2-1; no DNA check was done on the table's D call, TRBD2. TRBV1 is flagged as a pseudogene. CDR3 length equals 19 residues. This chain's CDR3 is CTSSQGGLAVPSSYNEQFF. CDR3 DNA: TGCACCAGCAGCCAAGGGGGACTAGCGGTCCCGAGCTCCTACAATGAGCAGTTCTTC.

The chain couples TRBV9 to TRBJ1-6; the match to TRBD1 covers 8 bases. The CDR3 is 15 amino acids. After removal of 3 bases from V and 9 bases from J, the junction contained 8 bases not matched to a gene. Germline V CDR1 and CDR2: SGDLS, YYNGEE. The CDR3 spells CASSAPGTGVSPLHF. CDR3 coding DNA: TGTGCCAGCAGCGCCCCCGGGACAGGAGTTTCACCCCTCCACTTT.

The CDR3 loop is CSVEADRGVDYEQFF. The DNA of the CDR3 is TGCAGCGTTGAGGCAGACAGGGGAGTCGACTATGAGCAGTTCTTC. The chain carries TRBV29-1 and TRBJ2-1; TRBD1 matches 8 bases. J lost 8 bases, V lost 3 bases, and 12 bases had no gene match. Germline V gene data show CDR1 as SQVTM and CDR2 as ANQGSEA. The CDR3 is made up of 15 amino acids.

The chain recombines TRBV5-6 with TRBJ2-7; 12 bases match TRBD2. The trim removed 5 bases at V and 5 bases at J, leaving 8 bases unmatched. This CDR3 region has 15 residues. CDR1 is SGHDT, CDR2 YYEEEE, per germline. The CDR3 sequence: CASSFTSGGIHEQYF. The CDR3 bases are TGTGCCAGCAGTTTCACTAGCGGGGGGATCCACGAGCAGTACTTC. The variable domain in full, with the rest retrieved from reference TRBV5-6 and TRBJ2-7, is DAGVTQSPTHLIKTRGQQVTLRCSPKSGHDTVSWYQQALGQGPQFIFQYYEEEERQRGNFPDRFSGHQFPNYSSELNVNALLLGDSALYLCASSFTSGGIHEQYFGPGTRLTVT.

The chain joins TRBV6-6 to TRBJ2-1; 7 bases are a match to TRBD2. This CDR3 region has 14 residues. CDR1 MNHNY and CDR2 SVGAGI come from the germline V gene (reference sequence). The V gene end was trimmed by 2 bases and the J gene end by 4 bases; junction bases not matched to a gene: 2. CDR3 loop: CASSYGGGYNEQFF. CDR3 in DNA: TGTGCCAGCAGTTACGGGGGGGGGTACAATGAGCAGTTCTTC.

The chain couples TRBV5-5 to TRBJ2-7; D perhaps matches TRBD1 (6 bases). Per germline, CDR1 SGHKS and CDR2 YYEKEE (reference sequence). Trimming left V 2 bases short and J 4 bases short, with 19 bases between. The CDR3 contains 16 residues. CDR3 amino acids: CASSFSRDIGGYEQYF. The CDR3 nucleotides are TGTGCCAGCAGCTTCAGCAGGGACATAGGCGGGTACGAGCAGTACTTC. The entire variable domain, with the rest obtained from reference TRBV5-5 and TRBJ2-7, is as follows: DAGVTQSPTHLIKTRGQQVTLRCSPISGHKSVSWYQQVLGQGPQFIFQYYEKEERGRGNFPDRFSARQFPNYSSELNVNALLLGDSALYLCASSFSRDIGGYEQYFGPGTRLTVT.

The chain couples TRBV9 to TRBJ1-3, with a tentative D call TRBD1 (6 bases). Per the germline V gene, CDR1 is SGDLS and CDR2 is YYNGEE. V lost 8 bases and J 0 bases, leaving 15 bases between the germline ends. This CDR3 is 15 amino acids long. CDR3 loop: CASTGSSSSGNTIYF. The CDR3 DNA sequence: TGTGCCAGTACAGGGTCCTCGAGCTCTGGAAACACCATATATTTT.

In this sample, this clone turned up once. The chain employs TRBV7-2 and TRBJ1-1; D unresolved. Germline lookup yields CDR1 SGHTA and CDR2 FQGNSA. V shed 2 bases and J shed 4 bases, with 11 bases lying between them. The CDR3 sequence is 14 residues long. In nucleotides, the CDR3 is TGTGCCAGCAGCTTAATAGCCCACGGCACTGAAGCTTTCTTT. Translated: CASSLIAHGTEAFF.

This chain connects TRBV4-3 to TRBJ2-5, with TRBD2 matching over 8 bases. CDR1 and CDR2 from the germline V gene are LGHNA and YSLEER. V dropped 3 bases and J dropped 0; count of bases not matched to a gene: 9. This CDR3 region has 17 residues. This CDR3 is CASSQEWASGYQETQYF. The CDR3 nucleotides read TGCGCCAGCAGCCAGGAGTGGGCTAGCGGGTACCAAGAGACCCAGTACTTC.

This chain uses TRBV14 with TRBJ1-2; the D gene is possibly TRBD1 (6 bases). The CDR3 loop spans 16 amino acids. The germline CDR1 and CDR2 sequences are SGHDN and FVKESK. The germline V and J ends were trimmed by 0 bases and 6 bases, with 17 bases remaining between them. The CDR3 region is CASSQDRVGGRDGYTF. The CDR3, as DNA: TGTGCCAGCAGCCAAGATCGGGTCGGGGGGCGAGATGGCTACACCTTC. Based on the CDR3 plus reference TRBV14 and TRBJ1-2, the full variable domain is EAGVTQFPSHSVIEKGQTVTLRCDPISGHDNLYWYRRVMGKEIKFLLHFVKESKQDESGMPNNRFLAERTGGTYSTLKVQPAELEDSGVYFCASSQDRVGGRDGYTFGSGTRLTVV.

The chain joins TRBV7-9 to TRBJ2-3; D call uncertain. With 7 bases removed from V and 0 bases from J, the gap between germline ends came to 14 bases. Germline CDR1 SEHNR, CDR2 FQNEAQ (reference sequence). The CDR3 spans 15 residues. CDR3 in DNA: TGTGCCAGCATCCACGCCGGCGGCAGCACAGATACGCAGTATTTT. It specifies CASIHAGGSTDTQYF.

This clone appeared a single time. The rearrangement joins TRBV7-2 to TRBJ2-1; D possibly corresponds to TRBD2 (5 bases). CDR1 SGHTA and CDR2 FQGNSA come from the germline V gene. V gave up 0 bases and J gave up 8 bases, with 14 bases separating them. The CDR3 sequence is 15 residues long. The CDR3 region is CASSLAGRIGDEQFF. The CDR3 DNA sequence: TGTGCCAGCAGCTTAGCGGGCCGGATCGGGGATGAGCAGTTCTTC.

This clone was detected once. This chain joins TRBV7-6 and TRBJ1-6; D is perhaps TRBD1 (6 bases). This CDR3 is built from 17 residues. Germline V gives CDR1 SGHVS, CDR2 FNYEAQ. V lost 1 base, J lost 0 bases, and 10 bases lay in between. The CDR3 loop reads CASSLGADSSYNSPLHF. The CDR3 DNA reads as TGTGCCAGCAGCTTAGGGGCGGACAGCTCCTATAATTCACCCCTCCACTTT.

The V gene is TRBV7-3, the J gene TRBJ1-6, with a possible D match to TRBD1 (5 bases). The CDR3 runs 14 residues. Trimming shortened V by 2 bases and J by 8 bases, and 10 bases separated the two germline ends. Germline lookup yields CDR1 SGHTA and CDR2 FQGTGA. CDR3 region: CASSLEGLYSPLHF. CDR3 DNA sequence: TGTGCCAGCAGCTTAGAGGGACTCTATTCACCCCTCCACTTT.

The chain uses TRBV10-2 and TRBJ2-1; perhaps TRBD2 as D (5 bases). The CDR3 runs 14 residues. The germline CDR1 and CDR2 sequences are WSHSY and SAAADI. V lost 5 bases, J lost 5 bases, and 13 bases lay in between. CDR3 nucleotide sequence: TGCGCCAGCAGTCTACTAGGAGCCCACAATGAGCAGTTCTTC. It yields the protein CASSLLGAHNEQFF.

The chain couples TRBV30 to TRBJ1-2, with D unclear. V was shortened by 2 bases and J by 4 bases, with 11 bases between the two germline ends. CDR1 GTSNPN and CDR2 SVGIG come from the germline V gene (reference sequence). This CDR3 contains 13 residues. CDR3 sequence reads: CAWSSGPVYGYTF. The CDR3 DNA reads as TGTGCCTGGAGTAGCGGACCTGTCTATGGCTACACCTTC.

The V gene is TRBV15, the J gene TRBJ2-5, with D possibly TRBD1 on 6 matching bases. The V end lost 0 bases, the J end lost 5 bases, and 16 bases lay between the germline ends. This CDR3 has 16 residues. Germline assignment: CDR1 LNHNV and CDR2 YYDKDF (reference sequence). The CDR3 reads CATSRDWGRGRETQYF. The CDR3 DNA reads TGTGCCACCAGCAGAGATTGGGGCAGGGGAAGGGAGACCCAGTACTTC.

Comment on this clone: Other DNA sequences in this specimen translate into the identical CDR3. The V and J genes are TRBV19 and TRBJ2-7, with D possibly TRBD2 on 5 matching bases. With 3 bases removed from V and 1 base from J, the gap between germline ends came to 13 bases. This CDR3 is built from 15 residues. Germline loops: CDR1 LNHDA, CDR2 SQIVND (reference sequence). This CDR3 reads CASSIGRGTSYEQYF. CDR3 sequence (DNA): TGTGCCAGTAGTATCGGCCGGGGAACGTCCTACGAGCAGTACTTC.

V gene TRBV7-3 combines with J gene TRBJ2-3; tentative D call: TRBD2 (7 bases). Deletions cut 2 bases from V and 5 bases from J, with 14 bases between. CDR3 length: 15 amino acids. Germline values: CDR1 SGHTA, CDR2 FQGTGA. DNA for the CDR3: TGTGCCAGCAGCTTAGTAGGGGGGGGCGGAGATACGCAGTATTTT. Protein product: CASSLVGGGGDTQYF.

The chain uses TRBV4-2 and TRBJ1-1, with a weak D call TRBD1 (6 bases). Germline CDR1 reads LGHNA; CDR2 reads YNFKEQ. The CDR3 covers 17 residues. V was cut by 0 bases and J by 3 bases, with 17 bases left in between. This chain's CDR3 is CASSQDLSGATYTEAFF. In DNA, the CDR3 is TGTGCCAGCAGCCAAGATCTCTCAGGGGCAACCTACACTGAAGCTTTCTTT.

The chain couples TRBV18 to TRBJ2-4; TRBD1 matches 9 bases. With 4 bases clipped from V and 0 bases from J, the junction kept 13 bases outside the gene matches. Germline CDR1 reads KGHSH; CDR2 reads LQKENI. The CDR3 covers 19 residues. The CDR3 sequence: CASSQRQGDLILAKNIQYF. The DNA for the CDR3 is TGTGCCAGCTCACAGCGACAGGGGGACCTGATCTTAGCCAAAAACATTCAGTACTTC.

The chain joins TRBV29-1 to TRBJ1-1; no clear D. V dropped 6 bases and J dropped 4 bases, with 15 bases sitting between them. The CDR3 loop spans 13 amino acids. Germline CDR1 reads SQVTM; CDR2 reads ANQGSEA. The CDR3 DNA follows: TGCAGCGTCCGGGAAGCAGAGTCCACTGAAGCTTTCTTT. Protein: CSVREAESTEAFF.

V and J are TRBV30 and TRBJ1-2; no reliable D call. Germline CDR1 GTSNPN, CDR2 SVGIG (reference sequence). The V end lost 2 bases, the J end lost 4 bases, and 8 bases lay between the germline ends. This CDR3 spans 12 amino acids. The CDR3 reads CAWSPQSYGYTF. CDR3 nucleotides: TGTGCCTGGAGTCCACAAAGCTATGGCTACACCTTC. The variable domain in full, with the rest retrieved from reference TRBV30 and TRBJ1-2, is SQTIHQWPATLVQPVGSPLSLECTVEGTSNPNLYWYRQAAGRGLQLLFYSVGIGQISSEVPQNLSASRPQDRQFILSSKKLLLSDSGFYLCAWSPQSYGYTFGSGTRLTVV.